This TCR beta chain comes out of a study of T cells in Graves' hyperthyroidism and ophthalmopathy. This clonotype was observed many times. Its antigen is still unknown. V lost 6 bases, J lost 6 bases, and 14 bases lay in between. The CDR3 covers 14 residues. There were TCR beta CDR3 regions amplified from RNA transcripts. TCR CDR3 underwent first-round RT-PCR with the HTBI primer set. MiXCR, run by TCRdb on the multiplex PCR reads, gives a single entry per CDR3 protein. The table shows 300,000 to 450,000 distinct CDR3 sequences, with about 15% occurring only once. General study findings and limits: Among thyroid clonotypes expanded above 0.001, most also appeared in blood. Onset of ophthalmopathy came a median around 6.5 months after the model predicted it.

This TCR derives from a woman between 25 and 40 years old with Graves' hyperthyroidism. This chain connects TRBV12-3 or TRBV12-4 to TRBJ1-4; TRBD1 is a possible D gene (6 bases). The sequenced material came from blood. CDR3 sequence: CASSRTTGDEKLFF. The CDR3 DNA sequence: TGTGCCAGCAGCCGCACGACAGGAGATGAAAAACTGTTTTTT.